These 5 T cell receptor beta chains were all obtained from the same sample, sequenced in a study of shared clonotypes between healthy human individuals. The assay was immunoSEQ multiplex PCR, and TCRdb's table has in-frame clones only and misses some. Here the sample spans 2,500,000 or so clones, more than 85% being singletons. The specimen sequenced was naive CD4+ T cells from PBMCs. Regarding subset: CD45RA+ positively selected. Every receptor here comes from a man aged 18 to 35 in good health. Some clones in this sample may be carry-over from other donors' samples.

This clone was recorded only once. The V and J genes are TRBV28 and TRBJ1-3; a weak D match, TRBD1 (6 bases). CDR1 and CDR2 (germline): MDHEN, SYDVKM. The V end was cut by 5 bases, the J end by 0 bases, with 17 bases between. This CDR3 comprises 17 residues. CDR3 coding DNA: TGTGCCAGCAGTAAACAGGGCCTCGTCCTCTCTGGAAACACCATATATTTT. Amino acid sequence: CASSKQGLVLSGNTIYF.

The rearrangement uses TRBV6-1 and TRBJ2-1; D is perhaps TRBD2 (6 bases). The V end was cut by 2 bases, the J end by 12 bases, with 17 bases between. CDR3 length: 14 amino acids. The germline CDR1 and CDR2 sequences are MNHNS and SASEGT. The CDR3 DNA sequence: TGTGCCAGCAGTGAAAACGCGATTCTTAGCGGGCAGTTCTTC. Encoded protein: CASSENAILSGQFF.

The chain recombines TRBV4-2 with TRBJ2-5; D call uncertain. CDR1 LGHNA and CDR2 YNFKEQ come from the germline V gene. CDR3 size: 13 residues. V lost 1 base to trimming and J lost 4 bases, with 7 bases between them. CDR3 protein: CASSQASGETQYF. The CDR3 DNA sequence: TGTGCCAGCAGCCAAGCCTCTGGAGAGACCCAGTACTTC.

This chain uses TRBV19 with TRBJ2-7; D gene unclear. Per germline, CDR1 LNHDA and CDR2 SQIVND (reference sequence). The CDR3 is 14 amino acids. V was trimmed by 5 bases and J by 0 bases, leaving 11 bases between them. The chain's CDR3 is CASSRRRASYEQYF. DNA for the CDR3: TGTGCCAGTAGTCGGAGACGGGCCTCCTACGAGCAGTACTTC.

This chain uses TRBV20-1 with TRBJ1-2; D is unclear. Trimming took 5 bases from V and 4 from J, leaving 8 bases between them. The CDR3 is made up of 11 amino acids. Germline V lookup: CDR1 DFQATT, CDR2 SNEGSKA (reference sequence). For the CDR3, the DNA is TGCAGTGCTCCAGTCCCCTATGGCTACACCTTC. It translates to CSAPVPYGYTF.